This T cell receptor (beta chain) originates from a study of cytomegalovirus exposure and HLA in healthy donors. Germline lookup yields CDR1 PRHDT and CDR2 FYEKMQ (reference sequence). V was pared by 2 bases and J by 3 bases, with 3 bases of the junction left unmatched. The CDR3 covers 15 residues. Broader study findings: In all likelihood, a cluster of highly shared sequence variants was a sequencing artifact. Reports showed the classifier diagnosing cytomegalovirus status with high specificity and sensitivity.

PCR was performed using 60 Vbeta and 13 Jbeta primers. Measured with immunoSEQ multiplex PCR; TCRdb has only the in-frame clones, and not every one. The sample includes about 160,000 clones, approximately 67% of them seen just once. In this sample, this clone turned up once. Its antigen is undetermined. J is TRBJ2-7 and V is TRBV13, with TRBD1 matching over 11 bases. Sequences were obtained from PBMCs. This TCR was sampled from a woman in her late teens or twenties in good health and CMV-seropositive. The CDR3 loop reads CASSLFGTGGYEQYF. In DNA, the CDR3 is TGTGCCAGCAGCTTATTCGGGACAGGGGGCTACGAGCAGTACTTC.